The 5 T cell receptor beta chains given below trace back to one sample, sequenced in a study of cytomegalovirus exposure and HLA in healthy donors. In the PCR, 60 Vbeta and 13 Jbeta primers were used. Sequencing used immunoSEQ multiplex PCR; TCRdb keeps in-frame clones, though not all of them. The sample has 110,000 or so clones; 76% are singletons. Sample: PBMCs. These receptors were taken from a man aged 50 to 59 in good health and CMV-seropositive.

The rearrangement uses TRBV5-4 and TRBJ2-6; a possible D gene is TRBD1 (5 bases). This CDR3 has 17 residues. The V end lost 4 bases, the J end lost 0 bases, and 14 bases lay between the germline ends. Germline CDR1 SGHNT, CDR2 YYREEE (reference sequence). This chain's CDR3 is CASSLPPQGSGANVLTF. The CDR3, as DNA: TGTGCCAGCAGCCTTCCACCTCAGGGCTCTGGGGCCAACGTCCTGACTTTC.

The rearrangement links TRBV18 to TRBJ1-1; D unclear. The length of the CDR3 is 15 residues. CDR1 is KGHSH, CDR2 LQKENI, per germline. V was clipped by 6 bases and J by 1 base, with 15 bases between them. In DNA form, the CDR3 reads TGTGCCAGCTCCCACGGCGGGGTTCAGAACACTGAAGCTTTCTTT. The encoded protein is CASSHGGVQNTEAFF.

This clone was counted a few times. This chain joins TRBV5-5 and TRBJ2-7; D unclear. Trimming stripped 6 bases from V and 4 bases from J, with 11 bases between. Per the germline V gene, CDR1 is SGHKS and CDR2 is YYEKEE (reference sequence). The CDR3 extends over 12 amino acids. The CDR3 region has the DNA TGTGCCAGCAAAAAAGGAGAATACGAGCAGTACTTC. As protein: CASKKGEYEQYF.

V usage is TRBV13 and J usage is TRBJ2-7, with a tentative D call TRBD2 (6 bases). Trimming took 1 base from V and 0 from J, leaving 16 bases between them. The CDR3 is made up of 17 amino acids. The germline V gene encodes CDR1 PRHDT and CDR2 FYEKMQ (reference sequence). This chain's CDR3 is CASSLALPGAISYEQYF. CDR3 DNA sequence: TGTGCCAGCAGCTTAGCCCTCCCGGGAGCTATCTCCTACGAGCAGTACTTC.

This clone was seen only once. The CDR3 is CASSLRQGNNEQYF. The CDR3 bases are TGTGCCAGCAGCTTAAGACAGGGTAACAACGAGCAGTACTTC. The chain links TRBV7-2 to TRBJ2-7; 7 nucleotides line up with TRBD1. The germline V gene has CDR1 SGHTA and CDR2 FQGNSA. After removal of 2 bases from V and 5 bases from J, the junction contained 6 bases not matched to a gene. The CDR3 sequence is 14 residues long.